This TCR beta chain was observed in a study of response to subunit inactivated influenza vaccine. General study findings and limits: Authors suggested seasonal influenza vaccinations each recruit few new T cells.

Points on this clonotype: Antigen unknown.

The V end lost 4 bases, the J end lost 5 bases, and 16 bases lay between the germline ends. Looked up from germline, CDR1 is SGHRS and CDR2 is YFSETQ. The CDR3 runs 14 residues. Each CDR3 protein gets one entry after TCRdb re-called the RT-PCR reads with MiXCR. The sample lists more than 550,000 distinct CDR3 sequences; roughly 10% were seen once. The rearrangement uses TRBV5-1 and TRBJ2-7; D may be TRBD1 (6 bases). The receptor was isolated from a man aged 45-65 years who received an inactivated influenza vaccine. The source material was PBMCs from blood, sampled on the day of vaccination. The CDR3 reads CASSRQDPTDEQYF. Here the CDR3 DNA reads TGCGCCAGCAGCCGACAGGACCCGACGGACGAGCAGTACTTC.